This TCR beta chain was sequenced during a study of vaccination and CD4 T cells after COVID-19. Study context: Post-vaccination samples were procured at a median of approximately 70 days following dose two (range 14 to 241). Some control cultures received a CEFX pool, which served as the positive control. Others received an HIV-1 Nef pool or no peptide.

The CDR3 consists of 14 residues. Germline assignment: CDR1 SGHVS and CDR2 FQNEAQ. Between the trimmed V and J ends, which lost 1 base and 6 bases, there was a span of 12 bases. In the case of this clonotype: Antigen unknown.

Sequencing of DNA taken from cultured CD4+ T cells relied on the Oncomine TCR Beta short-read assay. MiXCR, run by TCRdb on the PCR reads, gives a single entry per CDR3 protein. Altogether 15,000 to 20,000 distinct CDR3 sequences are present, more than 65% being singletons, with the ten largest covering roughly 18%. The treatment is: approximately 11-day PBMC culture with coronavirus spike peptide pools or control peptides (ViraFEST assay). Material for sequencing was CD4+ T cells from blood, cultured in vitro. The chain has TRBV7-8 and TRBJ1-1; D not resolved. The origin of this receptor is a human donor who had recovered from COVID-19. The chain's CDR3 is CASSLVTDQAEAFF. The CDR3 DNA is TGTGCCAGCAGCTTAGTTACGGATCAGGCTGAAGCTTTCTTT.